Below are 7 T cell receptor beta chains sequenced from a single sample in a study of T cell repertoires in cytomegalovirus infection. MiXCR, run by TCRdb on the reads, gives a single entry per CDR3 protein. In the table there are some 450,000 distinct CDR3 sequences, approximately 33% of which are singletons. Sequenced material: PBMCs. These receptors were collected from a human donor in good health (CMV status not recorded). Some clones in this sample may be carry-over from other donors' samples.

The V call is TRBV12-3 or TRBV12-4, the J call TRBJ1-3; D uncertain. V lost 2 bases to trimming and J lost 0 bases, with 8 bases between them. The CDR3 extends over 15 amino acids. In DNA form, the CDR3 reads TGTGCCAGCAGTTTACATAGGGCCTCTGGAAACACCATATATTTT. Translation: CASSLHRASGNTIYF.

This CDR3 reads CASTDGAGLYTGELFF. The CDR3 DNA follows: TGTGCCAGTACCGACGGGGCGGGGTTATACACCGGGGAGCTGTTTTTT. The chain recombines TRBV19 with TRBJ2-2; perhaps TRBD2 as D (6 bases). Per germline, CDR1 LNHDA and CDR2 SQIVND (reference sequence). There are 16 residues in the CDR3. Trimming took 7 bases from V and 3 from J, leaving 18 bases between them. The complete variable domain, with remaining parts taken from reference TRBV19 and TRBJ2-2, reads DGGITQSPKYLFRKEGQNVTLSCEQNLNHDAMYWYRQDPGQGLRLIYYSQIVNDFQKGDIAEGYSVSREKKESFPLTVTSAQKNPTAFYLCASTDGAGLYTGELFFGEGSRLTVL.

This clonotype was seen many times. The V gene is TRBV6-1, the J gene TRBJ1-3; D may be TRBD1 (5 bases). In germline, CDR1 is MNHNS, CDR2 SASEGT. The CDR3 spans 14 residues. Between the trimmed V and J ends, which lost 6 bases and 2 bases, there was a span of 11 bases. The CDR3 protein is CASRGGAAGNTIYF. The CDR3 nucleotides read TGTGCCAGCAGGGGAGGGGCAGCTGGAAACACCATATATTTT.

This clonotype has at least ten counts. The chain links TRBV12-3 or TRBV12-4 to TRBJ1-1; 11 bases map to TRBD1. The CDR3 totals 16 residues. J gave up 5 bases and V 3 bases, and 8 bases lay outside the gene matches. The CDR3 loop reads CASSLGLGTGGTEAFF. As DNA, the CDR3 is TGTGCCAGCAGTTTGGGGCTTGGGACAGGGGGAACTGAAGCTTTCTTT.

The gene calls are TRBV7-9 and TRBJ2-5; 7 positions agree with TRBD1. V dropped 5 bases and J dropped 10; count of bases not matched to a gene: 7. The length of the CDR3 is 12 residues. Germline lookup yields CDR1 SEHNR and CDR2 FQNEAQ (reference sequence). CDR3 in DNA: TGTGCCAGCAGCCCCCAGGGGGTCGACCAGTACTTC. It specifies CASSPQGVDQYF.

CDR3 sequence reads: CASSPGHRQGDQPQHF. CDR3 DNA sequence: TGCGCCAGCAGCCCGGGTCACAGACAGGGGGATCAGCCCCAGCATTTT. The chain has TRBV4-1 and TRBJ1-5, with 9 positions matching TRBD1. This CDR3 region has 16 residues. Trimming removed 4 bases from V and 5 bases from J; junction bases left unmatched: 9. The V gene's germline CDR1 is MGHRA and CDR2 YSYEKL.

This clonotype came up once. The V gene is TRBV20-1, the J gene TRBJ2-7, with D unclear. Trimming removed 0 bases at V and 1 base at J, with 10 bases between. Germline V CDR1 and CDR2: DFQATT, SNEGSKA (reference sequence). The CDR3 has 14 amino acids. The CDR3 reads CSARDRTISYEQYF. The CDR3 region has the DNA TGCAGTGCTAGAGATCGTACGATTTCCTACGAGCAGTACTTC.